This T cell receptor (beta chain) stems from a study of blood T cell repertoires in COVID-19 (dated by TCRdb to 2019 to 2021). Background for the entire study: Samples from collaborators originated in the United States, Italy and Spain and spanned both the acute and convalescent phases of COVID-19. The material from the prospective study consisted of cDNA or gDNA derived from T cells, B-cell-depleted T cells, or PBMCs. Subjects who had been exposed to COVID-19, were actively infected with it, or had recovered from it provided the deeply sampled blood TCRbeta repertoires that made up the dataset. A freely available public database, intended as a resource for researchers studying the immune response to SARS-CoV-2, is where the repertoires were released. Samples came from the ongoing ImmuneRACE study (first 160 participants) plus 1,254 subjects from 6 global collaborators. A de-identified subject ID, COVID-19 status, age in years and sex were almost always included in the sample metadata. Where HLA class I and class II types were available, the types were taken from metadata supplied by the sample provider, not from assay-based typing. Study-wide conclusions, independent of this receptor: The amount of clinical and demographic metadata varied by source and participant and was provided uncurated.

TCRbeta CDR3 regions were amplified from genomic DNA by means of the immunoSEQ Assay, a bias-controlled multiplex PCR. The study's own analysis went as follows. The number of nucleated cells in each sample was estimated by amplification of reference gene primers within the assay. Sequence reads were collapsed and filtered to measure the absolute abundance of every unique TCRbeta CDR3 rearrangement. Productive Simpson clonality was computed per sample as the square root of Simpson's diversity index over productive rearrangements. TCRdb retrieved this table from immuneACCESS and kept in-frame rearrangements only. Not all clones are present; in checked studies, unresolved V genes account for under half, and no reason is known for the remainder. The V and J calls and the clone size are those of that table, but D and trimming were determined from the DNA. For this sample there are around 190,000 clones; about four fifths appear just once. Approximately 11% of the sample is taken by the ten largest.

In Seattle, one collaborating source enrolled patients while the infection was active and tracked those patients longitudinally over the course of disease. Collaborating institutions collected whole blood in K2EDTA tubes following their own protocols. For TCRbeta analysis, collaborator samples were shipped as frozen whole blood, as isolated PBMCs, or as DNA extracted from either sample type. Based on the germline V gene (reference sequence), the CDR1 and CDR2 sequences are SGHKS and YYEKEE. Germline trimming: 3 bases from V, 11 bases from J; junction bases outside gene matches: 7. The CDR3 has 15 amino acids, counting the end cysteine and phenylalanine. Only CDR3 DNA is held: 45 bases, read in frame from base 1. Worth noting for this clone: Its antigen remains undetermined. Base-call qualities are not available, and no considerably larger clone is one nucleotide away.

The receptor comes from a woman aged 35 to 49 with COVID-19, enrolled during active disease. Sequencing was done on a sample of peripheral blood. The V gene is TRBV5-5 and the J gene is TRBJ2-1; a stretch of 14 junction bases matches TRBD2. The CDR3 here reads CASSSAGTSGRKQFF. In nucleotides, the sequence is TGTGCCAGCAGCTCAGCCGGGACTAGCGGGAGAAAGCAGTTCTTC.